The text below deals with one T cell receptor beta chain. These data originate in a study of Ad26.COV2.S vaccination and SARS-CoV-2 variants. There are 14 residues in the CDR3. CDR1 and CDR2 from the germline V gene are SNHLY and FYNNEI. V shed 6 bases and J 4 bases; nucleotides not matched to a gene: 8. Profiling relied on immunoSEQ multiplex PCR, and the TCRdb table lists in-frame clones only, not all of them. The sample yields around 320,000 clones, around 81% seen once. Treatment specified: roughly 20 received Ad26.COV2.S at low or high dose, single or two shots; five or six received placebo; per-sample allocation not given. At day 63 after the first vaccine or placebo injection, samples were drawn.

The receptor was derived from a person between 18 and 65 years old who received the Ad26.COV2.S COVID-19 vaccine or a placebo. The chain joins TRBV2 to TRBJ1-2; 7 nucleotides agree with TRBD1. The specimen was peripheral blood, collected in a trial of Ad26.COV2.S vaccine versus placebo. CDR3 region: CASSRGGVSYGYTF. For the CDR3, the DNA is TGTGCCAGCAGCAGAGGGGGCGTGAGCTATGGCTACACCTTC. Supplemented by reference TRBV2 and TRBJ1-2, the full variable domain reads EPEVTQTPSHQVTQMGQEVILRCVPISNHLYFYWYRQILGQKVEFLVSFYNNEISEKSEIFDDQFSVERPDGSNFTLKIRSTKLEDSAMYFCASSRGGVSYGYTFGSGTRLTVV.